The clone carrying this T cell receptor (beta chain) was seen at least ten times. As to time point: patch test 2, 6 weeks after DPC sensitization. The treatment here: therapeutic diphenylcyclopropenone sensitization with weekly scalp DPC. These data originate in a study of human T cells and chemical hapten exposure. Unique molecular identifiers were affixed to discrete cDNA molecules within the library. MiXCR, applied by TCRdb to the RACE reads, yields one record per CDR3 protein. Among some 27,000 distinct CDR3 sequences, 8% to 10% were seen once, and the ten largest hold about 7%. This sample comprised whole blood, obtained in connection with sensitization to the hapten diphenylcyclopropenone (DPC). This clonotype was obtained from a man aged 30-40 years with alopecia areata. Some clones in this sample may be carry-over from other donors' samples.

The chain's CDR3 is CASSQERTSPGELFF. CDR3 bases: TGCGCCAGCAGCCAAGAGCGGACTAGCCCCGGGGAGCTGTTTTTT. V gene TRBV4-1 combines with J gene TRBJ2-2; 8 positions agree with TRBD2. CDR1 MGHRA and CDR2 YSYEKL come from the germline V gene. The CDR3 is made up of 15 amino acids. The J segment lost 6 bases and the V segment lost 0 bases, leaving 3 bases of the junction unmatched.